This entry is about one T cell receptor beta chain. This specimen belongs to a study of molecular identifiers for immune sequencing clone quantification. From the PCR reads, TCRdb called clonotypes with MiXCR, one entry per CDR3 protein. The sample has around 470,000 distinct CDR3 sequences; about 20% are singletons. Germline V gives CDR1 SGHDT, CDR2 YYEEEE. The CDR3 is 14 residues long. J lost 6 bases, V lost 4 bases, and 5 bases had no gene match. This chain joins TRBV5-6 and TRBJ2-1; 9 nucleotides agree with TRBD2. The clonotype was recovered from a human donor in good health. Some libraries in this study had Jurkat cell RNA spiked in. The material sequenced was naive CD8+ T cells from blood, with Jurkat cell RNA spiked in. This sample's subset: FACS-sorted CD8+CD4-CCR7+CD45RA+ naive T cells. This CDR3 is CASSIAGAFNEQFF. For the CDR3, the DNA is TGTGCCAGCAGCATAGCGGGGGCCTTCAATGAGCAGTTCTTC.